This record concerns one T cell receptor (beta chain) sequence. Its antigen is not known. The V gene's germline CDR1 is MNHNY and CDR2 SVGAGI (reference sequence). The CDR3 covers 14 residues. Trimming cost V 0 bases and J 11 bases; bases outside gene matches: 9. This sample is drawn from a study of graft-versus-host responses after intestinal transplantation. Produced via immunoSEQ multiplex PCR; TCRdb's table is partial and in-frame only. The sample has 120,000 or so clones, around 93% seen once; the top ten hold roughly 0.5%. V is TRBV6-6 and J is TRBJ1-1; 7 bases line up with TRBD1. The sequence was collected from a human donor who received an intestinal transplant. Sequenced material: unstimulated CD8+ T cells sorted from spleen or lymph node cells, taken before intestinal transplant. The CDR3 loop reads CASSYSRAGGEAFF. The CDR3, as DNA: TGTGCCAGCAGTTACTCGCGGGCAGGGGGAGAGGCTTTCTTT.